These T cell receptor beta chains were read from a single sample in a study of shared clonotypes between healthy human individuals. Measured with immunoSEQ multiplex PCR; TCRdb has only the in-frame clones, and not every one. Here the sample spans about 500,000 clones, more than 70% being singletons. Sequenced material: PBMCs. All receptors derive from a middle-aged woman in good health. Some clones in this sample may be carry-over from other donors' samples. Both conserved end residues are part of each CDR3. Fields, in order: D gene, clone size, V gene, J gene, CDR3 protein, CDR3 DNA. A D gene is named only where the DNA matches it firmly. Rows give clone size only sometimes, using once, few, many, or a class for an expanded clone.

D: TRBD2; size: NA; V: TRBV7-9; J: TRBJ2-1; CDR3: CASSLSLAGTWEQFF; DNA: TGTGCCAGCAGCTTAAGCCTAGCGGGGACCTGGGAGCAGTTCTTC
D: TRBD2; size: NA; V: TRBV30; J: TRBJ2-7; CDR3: CAWSGGTTQYF; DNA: TGTGCCTGGAGTGGGGGGACTACGCAGTACTTC
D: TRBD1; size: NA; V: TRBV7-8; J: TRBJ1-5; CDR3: CASSTYRGTGHDQPQHF; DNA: TGTGCCAGCAGCACATACAGGGGAACGGGGCACGATCAGCCCCAGCATTTT
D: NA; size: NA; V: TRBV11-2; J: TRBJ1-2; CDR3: CASSSITNYGYTF; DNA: TGTGCCAGCAGTTCAATAACTAACTATGGCTACACCTTC
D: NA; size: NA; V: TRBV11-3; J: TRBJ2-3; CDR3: CASSALSTSDTQYF; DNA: TGTGCCAGCAGCGCCTTAAGCACCAGCGATACGCAGTATTTT
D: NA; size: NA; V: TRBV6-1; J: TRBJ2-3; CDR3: CASSLGRPSDTQYF; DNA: TGTGCCAGCAGCCTTGGGCGGCCTTCGGATACGCAGTATTTT
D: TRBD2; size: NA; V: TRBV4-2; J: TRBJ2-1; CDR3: CASSQEGTIGTSIHEQFF; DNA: TGTGCCAGCAGCCAAGAAGGGACAATCGGGACTAGCATCCATGAGCAGTTCTTC
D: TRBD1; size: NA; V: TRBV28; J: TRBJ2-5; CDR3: CASKTGGPPETQYF; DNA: TGTGCCAGCAAGACAGGGGGCCCGCCGGAGACCCAGTACTTC
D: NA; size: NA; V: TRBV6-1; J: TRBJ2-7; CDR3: CASSEAHRGPLFHHEQYF; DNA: TGTGCCAGCAGTGAAGCGCACCGGGGGCCGTTATTTCACCACGAGCAGTACTTC
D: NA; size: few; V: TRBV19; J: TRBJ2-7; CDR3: CASSADGLYEQYF; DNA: TGTGCCAGTAGTGCGGACGGCCTTTACGAGCAGTACTTC
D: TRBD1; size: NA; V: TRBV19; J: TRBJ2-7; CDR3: CASSRQGRGGTDYEQYF; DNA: TGTGCCAGTAGTAGACAGGGTCGAGGCGGAACGGATTACGAGCAGTACTTC
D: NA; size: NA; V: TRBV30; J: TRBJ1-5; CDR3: CAWSPAEDQPQHF; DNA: TGTGCCTGGAGCCCCGCGGAAGATCAGCCCCAGCATTTT
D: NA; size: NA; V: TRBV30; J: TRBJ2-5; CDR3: CAWSVGPQETQYF; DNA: TGTGCCTGGAGTGTAGGGCCACAAGAGACCCAGTACTTC
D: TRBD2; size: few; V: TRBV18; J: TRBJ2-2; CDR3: CASSPPVSGIGGELFF; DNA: TGTGCCAGCTCACCACCTGTTAGCGGGATTGGCGGGGAGCTGTTTTTT
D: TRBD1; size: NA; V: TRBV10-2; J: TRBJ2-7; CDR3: CASSFITDRAYEQYF; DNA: TGCGCCAGCAGTTTTATCACGGACAGGGCCTACGAGCAGTACTTC
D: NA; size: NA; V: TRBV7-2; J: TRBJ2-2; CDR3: CASSLARDTGELFF; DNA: TGTGCCAGCAGCTTAGCACGGGACACCGGGGAGCTGTTTTTT
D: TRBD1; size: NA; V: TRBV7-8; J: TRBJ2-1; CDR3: CASSLTGQFYNEQFF; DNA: TGTGCCAGCAGCCTAACGGGACAGTTTTACAATGAGCAGTTCTTC
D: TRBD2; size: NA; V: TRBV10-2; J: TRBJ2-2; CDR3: CASSGLAGINTGELFF; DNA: TGCGCCAGCAGTGGACTAGCGGGGATAAACACCGGGGAGCTGTTTTTT
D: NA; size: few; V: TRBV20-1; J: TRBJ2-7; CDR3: CSARDLSQNF; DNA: TGCAGTGCTAGAGACCTGTCTCAGAACTTC
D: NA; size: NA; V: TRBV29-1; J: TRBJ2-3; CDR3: CSVEVGGVTDTQYF; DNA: TGCAGCGTTGAAGTGGGAGGTGTGACAGATACGCAGTATTTT
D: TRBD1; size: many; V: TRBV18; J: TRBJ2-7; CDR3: CASSPNRGEFDEQYF; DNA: TGTGCCAGCTCTCCCAACAGGGGTGAATTTGACGAGCAGTACTTC
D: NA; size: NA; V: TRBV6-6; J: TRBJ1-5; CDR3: CASSTFNQPQHF; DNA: TGTGCCAGCAGTACCTTTAATCAGCCCCAGCATTTT
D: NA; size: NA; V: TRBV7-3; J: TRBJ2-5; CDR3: CASSPGLGGRIKETQYF; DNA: TGTGCCAGCAGCCCCGGTCTGGGGGGGCGAATCAAAGAGACCCAGTACTTC
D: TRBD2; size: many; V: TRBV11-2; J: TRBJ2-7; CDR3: CASSLTSGSGYEQYF; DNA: TGTGCCAGCAGCCTCACTAGCGGCTCAGGCTACGAGCAGTACTTC
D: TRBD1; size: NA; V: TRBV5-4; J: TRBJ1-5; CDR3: CASSWDRDQPQHF; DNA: TGTGCCAGCAGCTGGGACAGGGACCAGCCCCAGCATTTT
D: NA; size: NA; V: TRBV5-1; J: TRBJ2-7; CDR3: CASSLSPDYEQYF; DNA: TGCGCCAGCAGCTTGAGCCCTGACTACGAGCAGTACTTC
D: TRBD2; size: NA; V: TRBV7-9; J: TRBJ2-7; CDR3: CASSLVSGRAYEQYF; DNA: TGTGCCAGCAGCTTAGTTAGCGGGAGGGCCTACGAGCAGTACTTC
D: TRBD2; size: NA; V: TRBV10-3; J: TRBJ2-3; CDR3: CAIGAGTDTQYF; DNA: TGTGCCATCGGAGCGGGAACGGATACGCAGTATTTT
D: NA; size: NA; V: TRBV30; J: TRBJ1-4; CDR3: CAWTPLDFSAGKLFF; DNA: TGTGCCTGGACCCCCCTAGACTTCAGCGCAGGAAAACTGTTTTTT